This TCR beta chain was profiled in a study of Tregs in tolerant kidney transplant recipients. General study findings and limits: Tregs expanded with activated donor B cells seemed most donor-specific.

Only in-frame clones appear in the TCRdb table, and some are missing; sequencing was by immunoSEQ multiplex PCR. Of 200,000 to 300,000 clones listed, approximately 84% are singletons. On this clone: Antigen unknown.

The V and J ends lost 7 bases and 6 bases respectively, with 10 bases between them. CDR3 length: 12 amino acids. Germline V gene sequence: CDR1 MNHEY, CDR2 SVGAGI. Thawed PBMCs were FACS-sorted into unstimulated CD4+CD25+CD127- regulatory T cells, CD4+CD25- non-regulatory cells, CD4 and CD8 cells. Sequencing was performed on CD4+ T cells from blood. This sequence joins TRBV6-5 and TRBJ2-1, with D unclear. The sequence was obtained from a human donor in good health. The CDR3 loop reads CASTNIVNEQFF. In DNA form, the CDR3 reads TGTGCCAGCACTAATATCGTCAATGAGCAGTTCTTC.